These T cell receptor beta chains were read from a single sample in a study of blood T cell repertoires in COVID-19. Here immunoSEQ multiplex PCR was the method, and the copy in TCRdb shows in-frame clones only, minus some. Here the sample spans under 200,000 clones, more than 75% being singletons. What was sequenced was peripheral blood. These TCRs come from a man between 18 and 35 years old with acute or convalescent COVID-19. The CDR3 runs from the conserved cysteine through the conserved F or W. A D gene is named only where the DNA matches it firmly. Where a row states a size, it is once, few, many or the class of an expanded clone; other rows omit it.

abundance: NA
v_gene: TRBV19
d_gene: TRBD1
j_gene: TRBJ2-7
CDR3nt: TGTGCCAGTAGTACGTCCGGGACAGGGTTCTACGAGCAGTACTTC
CDR3aa: CASSTSGTGFYEQYF

abundance: NA
v_gene: TRBV18
d_gene: NA
j_gene: TRBJ2-1
CDR3nt: TGTGCCAGCTCATGGTTGCAAAAACAGAACAATGAGCAGTTCTTC
CDR3aa: CASSWLQKQNNEQFF

abundance: NA
v_gene: TRBV18
d_gene: NA
j_gene: TRBJ2-3
CDR3nt: TGTGCCAGCTCACCCAGGGCAGAAGATACGCAGTATTTT
CDR3aa: CASSPRAEDTQYF

abundance: NA
v_gene: TRBV3-1/TRBV3-2
d_gene: NA
j_gene: TRBJ1-5
CDR3nt: TGTGCCAGCAGCCAAGGCAGGGGAAATCAGCCCCAGCATTTT
CDR3aa: CASSQGRGNQPQHF

abundance: NA
v_gene: TRBV3-1/TRBV3-2
d_gene: NA
j_gene: TRBJ1-6
CDR3nt: TGTGCCAGCAGCCAAGGACAGAATTCACCCCTCCACTTT
CDR3aa: CASSQGQNSPLHF

abundance: NA
v_gene: TRBV2
d_gene: TRBD1
j_gene: TRBJ2-6
CDR3nt: TGTGCCAGCAGCCGACAGGGCTCTGGGGCCAACGTCCTGACTTTC
CDR3aa: CASSRQGSGANVLTF

abundance: NA
v_gene: TRBV5-4
d_gene: TRBD2
j_gene: TRBJ2-1
CDR3nt: TGTGCCAGCAGCTTTCCATTAGCGGGAGGGGACAATGAGCAGTTCTTC
CDR3aa: CASSFPLAGGDNEQFF

abundance: NA
v_gene: TRBV5-4
d_gene: TRBD2
j_gene: TRBJ2-1
CDR3nt: TGTGCCAGCAGCCATAATAGCGGGTCCTACAATGAGCAGTTCTTC
CDR3aa: CASSHNSGSYNEQFF

abundance: NA
v_gene: TRBV19
d_gene: NA
j_gene: TRBJ1-2
CDR3nt: TGTGCCAGTAGTAGTAATTCCGGCAGCGCTAACTATGGCTACACCTTC
CDR3aa: CASSSNSGSANYGYTF

abundance: NA
v_gene: TRBV19
d_gene: NA
j_gene: TRBJ1-6
CDR3nt: TGTGCCAGTACACGGCGGGAGGCCTCCTATAATTCACCCCTCCACTTT
CDR3aa: CASTRREASYNSPLHF

abundance: NA
v_gene: TRBV5-4
d_gene: TRBD1
j_gene: TRBJ1-3
CDR3nt: TGTGCCAGCAGCCTCCCGGGACAGACATCTGGAAACACCATATATTTT
CDR3aa: CASSLPGQTSGNTIYF

abundance: NA
v_gene: TRBV5-1
d_gene: NA
j_gene: TRBJ2-5
CDR3nt: TGCGCCAGCAGCGACTACGAGACCCAGTACTTC
CDR3aa: CASSDYETQYF

abundance: NA
v_gene: TRBV24-1
d_gene: TRBD2
j_gene: TRBJ2-1
CDR3nt: TGTGCCACCAGTGATTCTAGCGGGTTTTTTTCTACAGGTGAGCAGTTCTTC
CDR3aa: CATSDSSGFFSTGEQFF

abundance: NA
v_gene: TRBV6-4
d_gene: NA
j_gene: TRBJ2-1
CDR3nt: TGTGCCAGCAGTGAGGTGACTGCCGGGACAATGGGTGAGCAGTTCTTC
CDR3aa: CASSEVTAGTMGEQFF

abundance: once
v_gene: TRBV5-5
d_gene: TRBD1
j_gene: TRBJ1-6
CDR3nt: TGTGCCAGCAGACTTAACAGGGGGGTCTATAATTCACCCCTCCACTTT
CDR3aa: CASRLNRGVYNSPLHF

abundance: NA
v_gene: TRBV11-3
d_gene: NA
j_gene: TRBJ1-1
CDR3nt: TGTGCCAGCAGCTTAGCGACGGGACACATGAACACTGAAGCTTTCTTT
CDR3aa: CASSLATGHMNTEAFF

abundance: NA
v_gene: TRBV3-1/TRBV3-2
d_gene: TRBD2
j_gene: TRBJ2-7
CDR3nt: TGTGCCAGCAGTCAACGGACTAGTCACGAGCAGTACTTC
CDR3aa: CASSQRTSHEQYF

abundance: NA
v_gene: TRBV28
d_gene: TRBD1
j_gene: TRBJ2-3
CDR3nt: TGTGCCAGCAGTTTGCCTGGGACAGTCAGCACAGATACGCAGTATTTT
CDR3aa: CASSLPGTVSTDTQYF

abundance: NA
v_gene: TRBV6-5
d_gene: NA
j_gene: TRBJ1-2
CDR3nt: TGTGCCAGGACGACAGTGAGACCGATCTATGGCTACACCTTC
CDR3aa: CARTTVRPIYGYTF

abundance: few
v_gene: TRBV5-6
d_gene: NA
j_gene: TRBJ2-7
CDR3nt: TGTGCCAGCAGCTTTCAGGGATACGAGCAGTACTTC
CDR3aa: CASSFQGYEQYF

abundance: NA
v_gene: TRBV11-2
d_gene: TRBD1
j_gene: TRBJ1-2
CDR3nt: TGTGCCAGCAGCTTCAGGGGGCCGCCGGGCTATGGCTACACCTTC
CDR3aa: CASSFRGPPGYGYTF

abundance: NA
v_gene: TRBV4-1
d_gene: NA
j_gene: TRBJ1-2
CDR3nt: TGCGCCAGCAGCCAAGATTTTTATGCGGGGGATTTTAACTATGGCTACACCTTC
CDR3aa: CASSQDFYAGDFNYGYTF

abundance: NA
v_gene: TRBV18
d_gene: NA
j_gene: TRBJ2-7
CDR3nt: TGTGCCAGCTCACTTAACGGAGGGGGACAGCTCTACGAGCAGTACTTC
CDR3aa: CASSLNGGGQLYEQYF

abundance: NA
v_gene: TRBV3-1/TRBV3-2
d_gene: TRBD2
j_gene: TRBJ2-3
CDR3nt: TGTGCCAGCAGCCCCCGGGTTTCTGGTAGCGGGAGAGAGACAGATACGCAGTATTTT
CDR3aa: CASSPRVSGSGRETDTQYF

abundance: NA
v_gene: TRBV30
d_gene: NA
j_gene: TRBJ1-6
CDR3nt: TGTGCCTGGAGGGGGACTTTTAATTCACCCCTCCACTTT
CDR3aa: CAWRGTFNSPLHF

abundance: once
v_gene: TRBV5-6
d_gene: TRBD2
j_gene: TRBJ2-3
CDR3nt: TGTGCCAGCAGCTTGGTCTCGGCGGGAGGGGGTGCAGATACGCAGTATTTT
CDR3aa: CASSLVSAGGGADTQYF

abundance: NA
v_gene: TRBV18
d_gene: NA
j_gene: TRBJ1-2
CDR3nt: TGTGCCAGCTCACCACCGAGCATCTACGGGGGAGGGAATTATGGCTACACCTTC
CDR3aa: CASSPPSIYGGGNYGYTF

abundance: few
v_gene: TRBV1
d_gene: NA
j_gene: TRBJ2-3
CDR3nt: TGCACCAGCAGCCAAGTCATCACGACATCAGATACGCAGTATTTT
CDR3aa: CTSSQVITTSDTQYF

abundance: NA
v_gene: TRBV23-1
d_gene: TRBD2
j_gene: TRBJ2-1
CDR3nt: TGCGCCAGCAGTCAATCTAGGACTAGCGCCAATGAGCAGTTCTTC
CDR3aa: CASSQSRTSANEQFF

abundance: NA
v_gene: TRBV9
d_gene: TRBD1
j_gene: TRBJ2-7
CDR3nt: TGTGCCAGCAGCGCCGGGACAGGGGGGCCCTACGAGCAGTACTTC
CDR3aa: CASSAGTGGPYEQYF

abundance: once
v_gene: TRBV5-1
d_gene: NA
j_gene: TRBJ2-4
CDR3nt: TGCGCCAGCGGGCCAGGGCTAGCCAAAAACATTCAGTACTTC
CDR3aa: CASGPGLAKNIQYF

abundance: NA
v_gene: TRBV19
d_gene: NA
j_gene: TRBJ1-2
CDR3nt: TGTGCCAGTACCTTCGGGGAAGTTACAGCTAACTATGGCTACACCTTC
CDR3aa: CASTFGEVTANYGYTF

abundance: NA
v_gene: TRBV30
d_gene: NA
j_gene: TRBJ1-5
CDR3nt: TGTGCCTGGTCAGACAGCAACGGGCAGCCCCAGCATTTT
CDR3aa: CAWSDSNGQPQHF

abundance: NA
v_gene: TRBV5-1
d_gene: TRBD1
j_gene: TRBJ2-7
CDR3nt: TGCGCCAGCAGTCGGGACAGGCCGGCCTACGAGCAGTACTTC
CDR3aa: CASSRDRPAYEQYF

abundance: NA
v_gene: TRBV7-9
d_gene: NA
j_gene: TRBJ2-1
CDR3nt: TGTGCCAGCAGCCCCGGACTACCCTACAATGAGCAGTTCTTC
CDR3aa: CASSPGLPYNEQFF

abundance: NA
v_gene: TRBV21-1
d_gene: NA
j_gene: TRBJ2-5
CDR3nt: TGTGCCAGCAGCAAAGAATTGGGCATACCGTACCAAGAGACCCAGTACTTC
CDR3aa: CASSKELGIPYQETQYF

abundance: once
v_gene: TRBV19
d_gene: NA
j_gene: TRBJ1-5
CDR3nt: TGTGCCAGTAGTTCCCTCTCTCCTTTGCTAGTCCCCTTTCGTAGCAATCAGCCCCAGCATTTT
CDR3aa: CASSSLSPLLVPFRSNQPQHF

abundance: NA
v_gene: TRBV2
d_gene: NA
j_gene: TRBJ1-1
CDR3nt: TGTGCCAGCACGGCGGCTGGGGAAGCTTTCTTT
CDR3aa: CASTAAGEAFF

abundance: NA
v_gene: TRBV6-5
d_gene: NA
j_gene: TRBJ1-5
CDR3nt: TGTGCCAGCAGGTTGCAGGGTTGGAATCAGCCCCAGCATTTT
CDR3aa: CASRLQGWNQPQHF

abundance: NA
v_gene: TRBV14
d_gene: NA
j_gene: TRBJ1-1
CDR3nt: TGTGCCAGCAGCCCCTATACAGGAGCTAACACTGAAGCTTTCTTT
CDR3aa: CASSPYTGANTEAFF

abundance: NA
v_gene: TRBV5-4
d_gene: TRBD1
j_gene: TRBJ1-4
CDR3nt: TGTGCCAGCAGCTTGGCTACAGGGGGCGATGAAAAACTGTTTTTT
CDR3aa: CASSLATGGDEKLFF

abundance: NA
v_gene: TRBV5-5
d_gene: TRBD2
j_gene: TRBJ2-7
CDR3nt: TGTGCCAGCAGCGATGGACTAGCGGGATTCGGCGAGCAGTACTTC
CDR3aa: CASSDGLAGFGEQYF

abundance: NA
v_gene: TRBV27
d_gene: NA
j_gene: TRBJ1-2
CDR3nt: TGTGCCAGCAGTCTCGACAGAGTTTATGGCTACACCTTC
CDR3aa: CASSLDRVYGYTF

abundance: NA
v_gene: TRBV29-1
d_gene: NA
j_gene: TRBJ1-1
CDR3nt: TGCAGCGTTGTCAGTAACACTGAAGCTTTCTTT
CDR3aa: CSVVSNTEAFF

abundance: once
v_gene: TRBV19
d_gene: NA
j_gene: TRBJ1-2
CDR3nt: TGTGCCAGTAGCCCAATGGGCCACACCTTC
CDR3aa: CASSPMGHTF

abundance: NA
v_gene: TRBV9
d_gene: TRBD2
j_gene: TRBJ2-5
CDR3nt: TGTGCCAGCAGCGTATCAGCCGCGGGGGGAAGAGAGACCCAGTACTTC
CDR3aa: CASSVSAAGGRETQYF

abundance: NA
v_gene: TRBV19
d_gene: NA
j_gene: TRBJ1-5
CDR3nt: TGTGCCAGTATCCGGGGGGGTAGGGATCGTGATCAGCCCCAGCATTTT
CDR3aa: CASIRGGRDRDQPQHF

abundance: NA
v_gene: TRBV29-1
d_gene: NA
j_gene: TRBJ2-1
CDR3nt: TGCAGCGTTCGACAGGGACTTTACAATGAGCAGTTCTTC
CDR3aa: CSVRQGLYNEQFF

abundance: NA
v_gene: TRBV12-5
d_gene: TRBD1
j_gene: TRBJ1-2
CDR3nt: TGTGCTAGTGGTTTGGTAGTGGTCGGACAGGGGGCGCGTGGCTACACCTTC
CDR3aa: CASGLVVVGQGARGYTF

abundance: NA
v_gene: TRBV18
d_gene: TRBD1
j_gene: TRBJ1-1
CDR3nt: TGTGCCAGCTCACCACCGAGGGGGCCCACTGAAGCTTTCTTT
CDR3aa: CASSPPRGPTEAFF

abundance: once
v_gene: TRBV6-6
d_gene: NA
j_gene: TRBJ2-7
CDR3nt: TGTGCCAGCAGTACGACACCTTCTAATGGGTTGTACTTC
CDR3aa: CASSTTPSNGLYF

abundance: few
v_gene: TRBV6-5
d_gene: TRBD2
j_gene: TRBJ2-5
CDR3nt: TGTGCCAGCAGTTACGGACTAGCGAGAGAGACCCAGTACTTC
CDR3aa: CASSYGLARETQYF

abundance: NA
v_gene: TRBV6-5
d_gene: NA
j_gene: TRBJ1-6
CDR3nt: TGTGCCAGCAGTTTGAGCCGGGATGGTTCACCCCTCCACTTT
CDR3aa: CASSLSRDGSPLHF

abundance: NA
v_gene: TRBV11-2
d_gene: NA
j_gene: TRBJ2-7
CDR3nt: TGTGCCAGCAGCTTAGGGACTATTATTGTGGAGCAGTACTTC
CDR3aa: CASSLGTIIVEQYF